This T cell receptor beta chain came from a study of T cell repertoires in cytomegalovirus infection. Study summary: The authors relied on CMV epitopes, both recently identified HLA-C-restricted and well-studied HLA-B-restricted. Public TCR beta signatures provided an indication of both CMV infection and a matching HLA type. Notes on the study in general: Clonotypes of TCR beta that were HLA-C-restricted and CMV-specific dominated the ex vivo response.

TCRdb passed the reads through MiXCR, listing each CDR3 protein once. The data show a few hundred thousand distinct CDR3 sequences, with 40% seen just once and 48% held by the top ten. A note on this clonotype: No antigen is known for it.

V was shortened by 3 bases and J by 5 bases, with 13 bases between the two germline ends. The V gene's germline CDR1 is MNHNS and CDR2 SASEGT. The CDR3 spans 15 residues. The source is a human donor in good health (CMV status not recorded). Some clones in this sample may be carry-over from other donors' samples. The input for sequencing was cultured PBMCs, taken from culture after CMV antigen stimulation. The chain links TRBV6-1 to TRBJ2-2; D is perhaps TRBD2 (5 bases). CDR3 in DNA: TGTGCCAGCAGTGAGGCTTTTCGGACTACCGGGGAGCTGTTTTTT. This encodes CASSEAFRTTGELFF.